These 9 T cell receptor beta chains originate from one sample sequenced in a study of T-cell memory formation after mild COVID-19. Using its own MiXCR run on the 5' RACE reads, TCRdb lists one record per CDR3 protein. The table lists approximately 270,000 distinct CDR3 sequences, roughly 17% of them singletons, with roughly 25% in the top ten. The sequenced material came from PBMCs or a T cell subset sorted from them (not recorded which). The receptor source for this set is a man between 18 and 29 years old who had mild COVID-19 (a few samples of this study predate the infection). Cell type and time point are not known.

This clonotype was seen just once. J is TRBJ2-3 and V is TRBV3-1, with D perhaps TRBD1 or TRBD2 (5 bases each). Trimming shortened V by 3 bases and J by 2 bases, and 15 bases separated the two germline ends. This CDR3 has 16 residues. Germline CDR1 and CDR2: LGHDT and YNNKEL (reference sequence). The DNA for the CDR3 is TGTGCCAGCAGCCATCTCCGGGACGGGATCACAGATACGCAGTATTTT. It translates to CASSHLRDGITDTQYF.

This clonotype showed up many times. The chain employs TRBV5-1 and TRBJ1-5; no definite D call. The V end lost 0 bases, the J end lost 3 bases, and 4 bases lay between the germline ends. The CDR3 contains 13 residues. Germline loops: CDR1 SGHRS, CDR2 YFSETQ. CDR3 amino acids: CASSLGNNQPQHF. The CDR3, as DNA: TGCGCCAGCAGCTTGGGCAACAATCAGCCCCAGCATTTT.

This clonotype has a handful of counts. V is TRBV7-2 and J is TRBJ1-6; possibly TRBD1 for D (6 bases). Germline CDR1 reads SGHTA; CDR2 reads FQGNSA. The V and J ends lost 5 bases and 8 bases respectively, with 13 bases between them. CDR3 size: 14 residues. The CDR3 DNA sequence: TGTGCCAGCAGCCCCCAGGGGATCGATTCACCCCTCCACTTT. Translating it yields CASSPQGIDSPLHF.

The CDR3 bases are TGTGCCAGCAGTCAGGACCGGCACGAGCAGTACGTC. The encoded protein is CASSQDRHEQYV. This sequence joins TRBV28 and TRBJ2-7; D is unresolved. CDR1 and CDR2 (germline): MDHEN, SYDVKM. The CDR3 is 12 amino acids. Trimming shortened V by 5 bases and J by 5 bases, and 10 bases separated the two germline ends.

The chain links TRBV15 to TRBJ1-3, with unresolved D. V was cut by 0 bases and J by 0 bases, with 9 bases left in between. The CDR3 contains 16 residues. Germline CDR1 LNHNV, CDR2 YYDKDF (reference sequence). CDR3 loop: CATSRDRRFSGNTIYF. The CDR3 DNA reads as TGTGCCACCAGCAGAGATCGGAGGTTCTCTGGAAACACCATATATTTT.

Many counts were recorded for this clonotype. The V and J genes are TRBV5-1 and TRBJ2-1; 14 positions match TRBD2. Germline lookup yields CDR1 SGHRS and CDR2 YFSETQ. This CDR3 comprises 15 residues. V lost 1 base, J lost 7 bases, and 1 base stayed unmatched. CDR3 region: CASSLWTSGGNEQFF. In DNA form, the CDR3 reads TGCGCCAGCAGCTTGTGGACTAGCGGGGGGAATGAGCAGTTCTTC.

V is TRBV20-1 and J is TRBJ2-6; D is undetermined. The V and J ends lost 5 bases and 1 base respectively, with 9 bases between them. The CDR3 extends over 14 amino acids. Germline CDR1 and CDR2: DFQATT and SNEGSKA (reference sequence). CDR3 protein: CSAAGVSGANVLTF. The DNA for the CDR3 is TGCAGTGCTGCCGGAGTGTCTGGGGCCAACGTCCTGACTTTC.

This clonotype was detected a few times. This rearrangement joins TRBV5-1 to TRBJ1-5; D possibly corresponds to TRBD1 (5 bases). There are 15 residues in the CDR3. The V and J ends lost 0 bases and 7 bases respectively, with 14 bases between them. The germline gives CDR1 SGHRS, CDR2 YFSETQ. The CDR3 here is CASSLGQGSGQPQHF. The CDR3 nucleotides read TGCGCCAGCAGCTTGGGGCAGGGATCGGGGCAGCCCCAGCATTTT.

This clonotype has more than one count but fewer than ten. This rearrangement joins TRBV5-1 to TRBJ1-1, with D uncertain. V gave up 4 bases and J gave up 2 bases, with 9 bases separating them. The CDR3 is made up of 13 amino acids. Germline V CDR1 and CDR2: SGHRS, YFSETQ. The CDR3 sequence: CASSPISNTEAFF. For the CDR3, the DNA is TGCGCCAGCAGCCCAATCAGCAACACTGAAGCTTTCTTT. The whole variable domain, filled in from reference TRBV5-1 and TRBJ1-1, reads KAGVTQTPRYLIKTRGQQVTLSCSPISGHRSVSWYQQTPGQGLQFLFEYFSETQRNKGNFPGRFSGRQFSNSRSEMNVSTLELGDSALYLCASSPISNTEAFFGQGTRLTVV.